These 10 T cell receptor beta chains originate from one sample sequenced in a study of cytomegalovirus exposure and HLA in healthy donors. PCR was performed using 60 Vbeta and 13 Jbeta primers. Assay: immunoSEQ multiplex PCR; the TCRdb copy retains only in-frame clones and omits some. This table holds about 82,000 clones. The sequenced sample consisted of PBMCs. All receptors derive from a woman aged 25 to 39 in good health and CMV-seronegative.

The chain employs TRBV29-1 and TRBJ2-5; D remains ambiguous. The CDR3 runs 12 residues. From germline, CDR1 is SQVTM and CDR2 ANQGSEA. The V end lost 6 bases, the J end lost 5 bases, and 13 bases lay between the germline ends. The CDR3 loop reads CSVRNSRETQYF. CDR3 DNA sequence: TGCAGCGTACGTAATTCGCGCGAGACCCAGTACTTC.

V is TRBV19 and J is TRBJ1-3; D might be TRBD1 (6 bases). This CDR3 region has 15 residues. CDR1 LNHDA and CDR2 SQIVND come from the germline V gene (reference sequence). The V end lost 8 bases, the J end lost 0 bases, and 14 bases lay between the germline ends. DNA of the CDR3: TGTGCCAGTGAGGACAGCTACACCTCTGGAAACACCATATATTTT. Protein product: CASEDSYTSGNTIYF.

The V and J genes are TRBV2 and TRBJ2-2; D gene unclear. The CDR3 is made up of 12 amino acids. Germline CDR1 and CDR2: SNHLY and FYNNEI. V gave up 10 bases and J gave up 3 bases, with 9 bases separating them. Written as DNA, the CDR3 is TGTGCCACCATTCGGGACACCGGGGAGCTGTTTTTT. This translates into CATIRDTGELFF.

The chain links TRBV6-5 to TRBJ2-5, with 13 bases identical to TRBD2. CDR1 and CDR2 (germline): MNHEY, SVGAGI. The junction had 4 bases not matched to a gene; V was cut back by 6 bases and J by 3 bases. This CDR3 contains 15 residues. CDR3 bases: TGTGCCAGCAGCCCGGGACTAGCGGGGAAAGAGACCCAGTACTTC. Translated: CASSPGLAGKETQYF.

The V call is TRBV6-6, the J call TRBJ2-7; no clear D. V gave up 2 bases and J gave up 0 bases, with 5 bases separating them. Germline assignment: CDR1 MNHNY and CDR2 SVGAGI (reference sequence). This CDR3 is 13 amino acids long. The CDR3 loop is CASSYAGSYEQYF. Here the CDR3 DNA reads TGTGCCAGCAGTTACGCAGGCTCCTACGAGCAGTACTTC.

The gene calls are TRBV27 and TRBJ2-1, with 8 bases that match TRBD1. This CDR3 is 14 amino acids long. With 4 bases clipped from V and 8 bases from J, the junction kept 7 bases outside the gene matches. From germline, CDR1 is MNHEY and CDR2 SMNVEV (reference sequence). CDR3 loop: CASSWGQDGYEQFF. CDR3 nucleotide sequence: TGTGCCAGCAGTTGGGGACAGGATGGATATGAGCAGTTCTTC.

The chain links TRBV30 to TRBJ2-7, with TRBD2 matching 14 bases. The germline gives CDR1 GTSNPN, CDR2 SVGIG (reference sequence). The CDR3 loop spans 14 amino acids. The ends lost 5 bases at V and 1 base at J; junction bases unmatched: 1. CDR3 residues: CAWGLAGGSYEQYF. CDR3 sequence (DNA): TGTGCCTGGGGACTAGCGGGAGGATCCTACGAGCAGTACTTC.

The genes are TRBV7-8 and TRBJ2-3, with TRBD2 matching over 7 bases. The CDR3 consists of 14 residues. The trim removed 5 bases at V and 4 bases at J, leaving 6 bases unmatched. Germline loops: CDR1 SGHVS, CDR2 FQNEAQ. The CDR3 reads CASSPGGGADTQYF. CDR3 nucleotide sequence: TGTGCCAGCAGCCCTGGTGGGGGGGCAGATACGCAGTATTTT.

The chain links TRBV18 to TRBJ2-7, with a weak D call TRBD1 (6 bases). V was pared by 6 bases and J by 2 bases, with 17 bases between. Per germline, CDR1 KGHSH and CDR2 LQKENI. This CDR3 is built from 15 residues. The CDR3 protein is CASSNGQPSAYEQYF. CDR3 sequence (DNA): TGTGCCAGCTCCAACGGACAGCCCAGCGCCTACGAGCAGTACTTC.

This chain links TRBV7-9 with TRBJ2-3; 8 bases align to TRBD2. CDR1 and CDR2 from the germline V gene are SEHNR and FQNEAQ (reference sequence). The trim removed 3 bases at V and 3 bases at J, leaving 8 bases unmatched. The CDR3 runs to 16 residues. The CDR3 reads CASSFGTGGSTDTQYF. CDR3 nucleotide sequence: TGTGCCAGCAGCTTTGGGACGGGAGGGAGTACAGATACGCAGTATTTT. The full variable domain, completed using reference TRBV7-9 and TRBJ2-3, is DTGVSQNPRHKITKRGQNVTFRCDPISEHNRLYWYRQTLGQGPEFLTYFQNEAQLEKSRLLSDRFSAERPKGSFSTLEIQRTEQGDSAMYLCASSFGTGGSTDTQYFGPGTRLTVL.